The 2 T cell receptor beta chains below all came from one sample that was sequenced in a study of T cells in Graves' hyperthyroidism and ophthalmopathy (dated by TCRdb to the late 2010s). The library was prepared using multiplex PCR. Sequencing was performed on an Illumina HiSeq 2000. Amplification of TCR beta CDR3 regions was carried out from RNA transcripts. The TCR CDR3 was subjected to a first round of RT-PCR using the HTBI primer set and the Qiagen OneStep RT-PCR kit. TCRdb reworked the public reads: Q25 trimming with fastp, MiXCR clone assembly, productive beta chains retained. Each record represents a unique CDR3 protein, reported with the most common genes and DNA among its rows. Here the sample has almost 600,000 distinct CDR3 sequences; roughly 50% occur a single time. The ten largest account for around 8% of the sample. What was sequenced was peripheral blood or thyroid tissue (not recorded which). The receptors here all came from a woman between 18 and 30 years old with Graves' hyperthyroidism.

This clonotype was recorded only once. Being one base from a much bigger clone, this may be a read error. The V call is TRBV2, the J call TRBJ2-7; D ambiguous. Trimming removed 6 bases from V and 5 bases from J, with 20 bases in between. Looked up from germline, CDR1 is SNHLY and CDR2 is FYNNEI. CDR3 size: 15 residues. The CDR3 nucleotides read TGTGCCAGCAGCATGACGCGGTGGGTCTTCGACGAGCAGTACTTC. Translated, it gives CASSMTRWVFDEQYF.

This clonotype has a single count. V gene TRBV11-1 combines with J gene TRBJ1-6; D is unclear. This CDR3 comprises 14 residues. V was pared by 3 bases and J by 7 bases, with 10 bases between. Per the germline V gene, CDR1 is SGHAT and CDR2 is FQDESV (reference sequence). CDR3 coding DNA: TGTGCCAGCAGCTTGGAAGTCGGGAATTCACCCCTCCACTTT. Amino acid sequence: CASSLEVGNSPLHF. The full variable domain, rest sourced from reference TRBV11-1 and TRBJ1-6, is EAEVAQSPRYKITEKSQAVAFWCDPISGHATLYWYRQILGQGPELLVQFQDESVVDDSQLPKDRFSAERLKGVDSTLKIQPAELGDSAMYLCASSLEVGNSPLHFGNGTRLTVT.